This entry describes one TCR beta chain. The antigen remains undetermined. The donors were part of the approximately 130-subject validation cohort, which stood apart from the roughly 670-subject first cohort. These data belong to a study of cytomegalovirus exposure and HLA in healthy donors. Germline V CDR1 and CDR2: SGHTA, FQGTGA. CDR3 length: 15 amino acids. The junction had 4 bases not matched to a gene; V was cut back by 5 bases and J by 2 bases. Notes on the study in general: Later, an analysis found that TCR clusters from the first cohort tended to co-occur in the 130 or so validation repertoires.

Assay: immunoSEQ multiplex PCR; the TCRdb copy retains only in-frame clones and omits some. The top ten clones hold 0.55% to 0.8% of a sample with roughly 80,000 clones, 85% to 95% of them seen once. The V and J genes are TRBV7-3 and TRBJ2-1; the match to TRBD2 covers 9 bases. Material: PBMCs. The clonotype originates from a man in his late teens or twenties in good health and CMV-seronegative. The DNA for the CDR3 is TGTGCCAGCAGCCCAACTAGCGGGCCCTACAATGAGCAGTTCTTC. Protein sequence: CASSPTSGPYNEQFF.